Listed below are T cell receptor beta chains from one sample, sequenced in a study of shared clonotypes between healthy human individuals. The protocol was immunoSEQ multiplex PCR, while the TCRdb copy is restricted to in-frame clones and leaves out a portion. The data contain about 2.1 million clones, 93% of them singletons. The sequencing input was naive CD8+ T cells from PBMCs. The receptors stem from a young man in good health. Some clones in this sample may be carry-over from other donors' samples. Both conserved end residues are part of each CDR3. A D gene is named only where the DNA matches it firmly. Size values are once, few and many counts, or a class for expanded clones, and some rows have none.

d_gene | j_gene | v_gene | abundance | CDR3nt | CDR3aa
TRBD1 | TRBJ2-1 | TRBV29-1 | . | TGCAGCGTTGAAGATCTTGTTAGAACAGGGGGTGAGCAGTTCTTC | CSVEDLVRTGGEQFF
. | TRBJ1-5 | TRBV28 | . | TGTGCCAGCAGTTTAAGGGGACAGCCCCAGCATTTT | CASSLRGQPQHF
. | TRBJ1-2 | TRBV30 | . | TGTGCCTGGAGTGGCCCCCCCAGGGTTAACTATGGCTACACCTTC | CAWSGPPRVNYGYTF
. | TRBJ2-5 | TRBV7-3 | . | TGTGCCAGCAGCCCGGGCCACGGGGACCCCCAAGAGACCCAGTACTTC | CASSPGHGDPQETQYF
TRBD1 | TRBJ1-2 | TRBV19 | . | TGTGCCAGTAGTCCAGGACAGGATGGCTACACCTTC | CASSPGQDGYTF
. | TRBJ1-6 | TRBV4-1 | . | TGCGCCAGCAGCCAAGTCCCACATTCTGAGAATTCACCCCTCCACTTT | CASSQVPHSENSPLHF
TRBD1 | TRBJ2-1 | TRBV10-3 | . | TGTGCCACACAAGAAATGACAGGGGGCTACAATGAGCAGTTCTTC | CATQEMTGGYNEQFF
. | TRBJ1-2 | TRBV27 | . | TGTGCCAGCAGTACGCTACCAGGTGGCTATGGCTACACCTTC | CASSTLPGGYGYTF
. | TRBJ1-1 | TRBV28 | . | TGTGCCAGCAGACCTACCGGGACGCTGGTAGGTGAAGCTTTCTTT | CASRPTGTLVGEAFF
TRBD2 | TRBJ2-7 | TRBV27 | . | TGTGCCAGCAGTTTCCCAGCGGATACAAGACTAGCGGCTTCCTACGAGCAGTACTTC | CASSFPADTRLAASYEQYF
. | TRBJ1-1 | TRBV9 | . | TGTGCCAGCAGCGCCAACCGATGGGAGGGTCCAAAGAGTGAAGCTTTCTTT | CASSANRWEGPKSEAFF
. | TRBJ1-5 | TRBV7-9 | few | TGTGCCAGCAGCTTCGGGGGTCGCAATCAGCCCCAGCATTTT | CASSFGGRNQPQHF
TRBD1 | TRBJ1-2 | TRBV7-8 | . | TGTGCCAGCAGCCCCGGGACAGGGGTTCACTATGGCTACACCTTC | CASSPGTGVHYGYTF
. | TRBJ1-2 | TRBV27 | . | TGTGCCAGCAGTTTGTCCCGAACACCGTTTAACTATGGCTACACCTTC | CASSLSRTPFNYGYTF
TRBD2 | TRBJ2-2 | TRBV9 | . | TGTGCCAGCAGCGTAGAGCCGGGACTAGCGGGAGGGCCCGGGGAGCTGTTTTTT | CASSVEPGLAGGPGELFF
. | TRBJ1-1 | TRBV30 | . | TGTGCCTGGAGGGGGGTCAGTCAATTTCTTGAAGCTTTCTTT | CAWRGVSQFLEAFF
. | TRBJ1-1 | TRBV7-9 | once | TGTGCCAGCAGCTTAGTCCCTAGACAGGCGTCGAACACTGAAGCTTTCTTT | CASSLVPRQASNTEAFF
TRBD1 | TRBJ2-1 | TRBV14 | . | TGTGCCAGCAGCAATACAATACAGGGGTATGAGCAGTTCTTC | CASSNTIQGYEQFF
TRBD2 | TRBJ2-7 | TRBV28 | . | TGTGCCAGCAGTCCCCTAATTAGCGGGAGAGTCCCCTACGAGCAGTACTTC | CASSPLISGRVPYEQYF
. | TRBJ2-1 | TRBV28 | . | TGTGCCAGTATTCCTGGGAGCTCCTACAATGAGCAGTTCTTC | CASIPGSSYNEQFF
. | TRBJ1-5 | TRBV19 | . | TGTGCCAGTAGTATAGATTCAGACTATAGCAATCAGCCCCAGCATTTT | CASSIDSDYSNQPQHF
TRBD1 | TRBJ2-7 | TRBV14 | once | TGTGCCAGCAGCGACGGACAGGGCCCATCCTACGAGCAGTACTTC | CASSDGQGPSYEQYF
. | TRBJ1-4 | TRBV7-9 | . | TGTGCCAGCAGCTTAGGGCCTACAGGCGCTAATGAAAAACTGTTTTTT | CASSLGPTGANEKLFF
. | TRBJ2-1 | TRBV27 | . | TGTGCCAGCAGTTTACCGGGGACCGGTCGGGATGAGCAGTTCTTC | CASSLPGTGRDEQFF
. | TRBJ2-2 | TRBV27 | . | TGTGCCAGCAGTCCCCCGGGGGATTCGAACACCGGGGAGCTGTTTTTT | CASSPPGDSNTGELFF
. | TRBJ2-5 | TRBV7-9 | . | TGTGCCAGCAGCTTGGGGGGACCGTTCCAAGAGACCCAGTACTTC | CASSLGGPFQETQYF
. | TRBJ2-1 | TRBV4-1 | . | TGCGCCAGCAGCCAAGAGCCGAGGGGCGATGAGCAGTTCTTC | CASSQEPRGDEQFF
TRBD2 | TRBJ2-2 | TRBV7-3 | . | TGTGCCAGCAGCTTAACGTTGGTAGCGGGTGTCGGGGAGCTGTTTTTT | CASSLTLVAGVGELFF
. | TRBJ1-3 | TRBV12-1 | . | TGTGCCAGCAGCCCAGACAGGGATGGAAACACCATATATTTT | CASSPDRDGNTIYF
TRBD2 | TRBJ2-5 | TRBV11-2 | once | TGTGCCAGCAACCGAGGACTAGCGGGAGGAGAGACCCAGTACTTC | CASNRGLAGGETQYF
. | TRBJ2-5 | TRBV5-1 | . | TGCGCCAGCAGCTTGGAGGGGAACATCCAAGAGACCCAGTACTTC | CASSLEGNIQETQYF
TRBD2 | TRBJ2-7 | TRBV27 | . | TGTGCCAGCAGTTCCCTAGCGGGGGCCTACGAGCAGTACTTC | CASSSLAGAYEQYF
TRBD2 | TRBJ2-1 | TRBV6-6 | . | TGTGCCAGCAGACCTACTAGCGACAATGAGCAGTTCTTC | CASRPTSDNEQFF
. | TRBJ2-1 | TRBV9 | . | TGTGCCAGCAGCTACGACTACTATGAGCAGTTCTTC | CASSYDYYEQFF
. | TRBJ2-6 | TRBV4-1 | . | TGCGCCAGCAGCCAATTAATAGATCGGTCCAACGTCCTGACTTTC | CASSQLIDRSNVLTF
. | TRBJ1-1 | TRBV5-8 | once | TGTGCCAGCAGCCTGACCTTAGGGTCCACTGAAGCTTTCTTT | CASSLTLGSTEAFF
. | TRBJ1-2 | TRBV2 | . | TGTGCCAGCATCCCCGGGGCCGCTAACGCTAACTATGGCTACACCTTC | CASIPGAANANYGYTF
TRBD2 | TRBJ2-2 | TRBV25-1 | . | TGTGCCAGCAGTGAAACTAGCGGGGGCCTGAACACCGGGGAGCTGTTTTTT | CASSETSGGLNTGELFF
. | TRBJ2-7 | TRBV7-8 | . | TGTGCCAGCAGAGAAACAGGTAAATCCTCCTACGAGCAGTACTTC | CASRETGKSSYEQYF
. | TRBJ2-1 | TRBV28 | . | TGTGCCAGCAGTACTACCTGGATCCTCCAAAGCTCCTACAATGAGCAGTTCTTC | CASSTTWILQSSYNEQFF
TRBD2 | TRBJ2-1 | TRBV27 | . | TGTGCCAGCAGTTTACTCGGACTAGCGGGAGCAGGGGCCTACAATGAGCAGTTCTTC | CASSLLGLAGAGAYNEQFF
TRBD1 | TRBJ1-1 | TRBV30 | few | TGTGCCTGGAGAATGACAGGGTTTCCTGAAGCTTTCTTT | CAWRMTGFPEAFF
. | TRBJ2-7 | TRBV5-6 | . | TGTGCCAGCAGCCTCCTGGACAGTTCCGAGCAGTACTTC | CASSLLDSSEQYF
. | TRBJ1-3 | TRBV28 | . | TGTGCCAGCAGTTTGGGGGCCAGGGGCTCTGGAAACACCATATATTTT | CASSLGARGSGNTIYF
TRBD2 | TRBJ2-2 | TRBV5-5 | . | TGTGCCAGCAGCTCGGGACTAGCGTACACCGGGGAGCTGTTTTTT | CASSSGLAYTGELFF
TRBD2 | TRBJ2-7 | TRBV5-1 | . | TGCGCCAGCAGCTTGGGACTAGCGGGAGCCGATACCTACGAGCAGTACTTC | CASSLGLAGADTYEQYF
. | TRBJ2-7 | TRBV4-1 | . | TGCGCCAGCAGCCAAGATGCGGTTTCCTACGAGCAGTACTTC | CASSQDAVSYEQYF
. | TRBJ1-2 | TRBV5-1 | . | TGCGCCAGCAGAGGGGGGACGGGCTATGGCTACACCTTC | CASRGGTGYGYTF
. | TRBJ1-1 | TRBV7-9 | . | TGTGCCAGCAGCCCCGGAACTCTCCGGGTTTTTGAAGCTTTCTTT | CASSPGTLRVFEAFF
. | TRBJ1-2 | TRBV27 | once | TGTGCCAGCAGAATGTGGACGGGTGGCTACACCTTC | CASRMWTGGYTF
. | TRBJ1-5 | TRBV7-8 | . | TGTGCCAGCAGCTTATATCGTAATAGCAATCAGCCCCAGCATTTT | CASSLYRNSNQPQHF
. | TRBJ2-6 | TRBV27 | . | TGTGCCAGCAGTTCCCCCGGTGTTAGGTCTGGGGCCAACGTCCTGACTTTC | CASSSPGVRSGANVLTF